This TCR beta chain was documented in a study of PD-L1 blockade in urothelial cancer. Study-level background: Blood samples contained a median 141,255 T cells.

Sequencing used immunoSEQ multiplex PCR; TCRdb keeps in-frame clones, though not all of them. The table lists about 29,000 clones, around 87% of them singletons. This CDR3 contains 15 residues. V shed 3 bases, J shed 3 bases, and the junction held 8 bases outside the gene matches. The V gene's germline CDR1 is GTSNPN and CDR2 SVGIG (reference sequence). This sequence was found in a man aged 45-65 years with urothelial cancer. Source: PBMCs, taken around atezolizumab (anti-PD-L1) treatment. The chain is built from TRBV30 and TRBJ2-3; 8 nucleotides agree with TRBD2. CDR3: CAWSSAGGLTDTQYF. The CDR3 region has the DNA TGTGCCTGGAGCTCTGCGGGGGGCCTAACAGATACGCAGTATTTT.